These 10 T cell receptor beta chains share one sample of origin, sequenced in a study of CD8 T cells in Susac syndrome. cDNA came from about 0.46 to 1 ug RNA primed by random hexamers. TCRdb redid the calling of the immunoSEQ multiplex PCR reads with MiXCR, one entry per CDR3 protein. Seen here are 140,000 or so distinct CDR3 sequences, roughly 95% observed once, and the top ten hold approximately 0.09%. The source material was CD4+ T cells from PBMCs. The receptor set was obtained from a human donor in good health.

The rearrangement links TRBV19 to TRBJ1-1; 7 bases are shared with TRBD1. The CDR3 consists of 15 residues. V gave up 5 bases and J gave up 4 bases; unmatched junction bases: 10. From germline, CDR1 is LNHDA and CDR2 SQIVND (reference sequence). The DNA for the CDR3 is TGTGCCAGTAGTGCTCTCGACAGGGAAAGCACTGAAGCTTTCTTT. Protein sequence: CASSALDRESTEAFF. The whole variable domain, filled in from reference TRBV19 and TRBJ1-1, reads DGGITQSPKYLFRKEGQNVTLSCEQNLNHDAMYWYRQDPGQGLRLIYYSQIVNDFQKGDIAEGYSVSREKKESFPLTVTSAQKNPTAFYLCASSALDRESTEAFFGQGTRLTVV.

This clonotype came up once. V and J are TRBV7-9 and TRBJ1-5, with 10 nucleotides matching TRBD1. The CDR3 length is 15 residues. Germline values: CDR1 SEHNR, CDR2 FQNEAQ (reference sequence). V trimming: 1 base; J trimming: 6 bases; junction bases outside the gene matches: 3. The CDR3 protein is CASSLGRDRGQPQHF. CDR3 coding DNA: TGTGCCAGCAGCTTAGGCCGGGACAGGGGTCAGCCCCAGCATTTT. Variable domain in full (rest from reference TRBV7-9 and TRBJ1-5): DTGVSQNPRHKITKRGQNVTFRCDPISEHNRLYWYRQTLGQGPEFLTYFQNEAQLEKSRLLSDRFSAERPKGSFSTLEIQRTEQGDSAMYLCASSLGRDRGQPQHFGDGTRLSIL.

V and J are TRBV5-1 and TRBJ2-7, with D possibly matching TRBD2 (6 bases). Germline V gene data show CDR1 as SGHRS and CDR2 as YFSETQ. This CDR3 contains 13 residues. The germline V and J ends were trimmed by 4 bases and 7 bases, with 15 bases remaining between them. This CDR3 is CASSPARGREQYF. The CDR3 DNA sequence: TGCGCCAGCAGCCCGGCGCGGGGTAGGGAGCAGTACTTC.

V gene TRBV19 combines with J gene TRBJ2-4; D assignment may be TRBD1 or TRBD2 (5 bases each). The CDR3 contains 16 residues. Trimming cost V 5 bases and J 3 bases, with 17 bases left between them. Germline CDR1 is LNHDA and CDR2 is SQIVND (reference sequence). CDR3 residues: CASSLIRESGKNIQYF. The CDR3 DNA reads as TGTGCCAGTAGTCTCATCAGGGAGTCGGGCAAAAACATTCAGTACTTC. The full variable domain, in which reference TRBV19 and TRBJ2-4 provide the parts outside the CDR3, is DGGITQSPKYLFRKEGQNVTLSCEQNLNHDAMYWYRQDPGQGLRLIYYSQIVNDFQKGDIAEGYSVSREKKESFPLTVTSAQKNPTAFYLCASSLIRESGKNIQYFGAGTRLSVL.

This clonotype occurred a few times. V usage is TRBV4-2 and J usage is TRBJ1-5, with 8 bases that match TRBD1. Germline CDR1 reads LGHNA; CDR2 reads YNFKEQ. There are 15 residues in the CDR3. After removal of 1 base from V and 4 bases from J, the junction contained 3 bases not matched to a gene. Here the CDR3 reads CASSQAGGWNQPQHF. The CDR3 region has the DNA TGTGCCAGCAGCCAAGCAGGGGGCTGGAATCAGCCCCAGCATTTT.

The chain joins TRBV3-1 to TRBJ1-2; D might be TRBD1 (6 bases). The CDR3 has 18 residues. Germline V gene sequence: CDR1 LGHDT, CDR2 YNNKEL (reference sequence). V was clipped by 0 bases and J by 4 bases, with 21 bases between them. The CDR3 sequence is CASSQESARGARGYGYTF. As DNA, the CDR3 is TGTGCCAGCAGCCAAGAATCCGCGCGGGGGGCGCGGGGCTATGGCTACACCTTC.

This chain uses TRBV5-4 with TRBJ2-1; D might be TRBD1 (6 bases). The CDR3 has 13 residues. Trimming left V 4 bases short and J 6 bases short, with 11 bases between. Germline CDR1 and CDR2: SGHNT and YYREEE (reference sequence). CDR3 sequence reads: CASSTDRTNEQFF. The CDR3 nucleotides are TGTGCCAGCAGCACGGACAGAACCAATGAGCAGTTCTTC.

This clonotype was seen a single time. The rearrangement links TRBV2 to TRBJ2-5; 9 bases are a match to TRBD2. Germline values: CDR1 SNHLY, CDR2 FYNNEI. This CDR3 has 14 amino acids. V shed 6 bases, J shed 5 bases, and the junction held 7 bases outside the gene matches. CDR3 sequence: CASRPGTSRETQYF. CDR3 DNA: TGTGCCAGCAGACCCGGGACTAGCCGCGAGACCCAGTACTTC.

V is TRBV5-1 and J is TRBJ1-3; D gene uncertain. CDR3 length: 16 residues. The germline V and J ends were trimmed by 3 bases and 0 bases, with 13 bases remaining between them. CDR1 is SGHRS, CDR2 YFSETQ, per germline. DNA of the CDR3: TGCGCCAGCAGCTCGGATCGACAACTCTCTGGAAACACCATATATTTT. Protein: CASSSDRQLSGNTIYF. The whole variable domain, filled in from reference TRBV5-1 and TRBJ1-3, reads KAGVTQTPRYLIKTRGQQVTLSCSPISGHRSVSWYQQTPGQGLQFLFEYFSETQRNKGNFPGRFSGRQFSNSRSEMNVSTLELGDSALYLCASSSDRQLSGNTIYFGEGSWLTVV.

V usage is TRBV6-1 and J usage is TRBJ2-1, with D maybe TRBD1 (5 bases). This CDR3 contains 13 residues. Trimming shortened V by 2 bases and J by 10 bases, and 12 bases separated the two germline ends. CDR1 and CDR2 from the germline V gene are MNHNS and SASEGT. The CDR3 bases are TGTGCCAGCAGTGAATCCCAGGGCGGAGAGCAGTTCTTC. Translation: CASSESQGGEQFF.